Below are 26 T cell receptor beta chains sequenced from a single sample in a study of glioma-infiltrating T cells after dendritic cell vaccination. Sample time point: after dendritic cell vaccination, including at tumor progression/relapse. The vaccine used monocyte-derived dendritic cells pulsed overnight with autologous tumor lysate. The data were produced by immunoSEQ multiplex PCR, yet TCRdb's version contains in-frame clones alone and is incomplete. Of over a thousand clones listed, roughly four fifths are singletons. Material: tumor tissue, obtained after dendritic cell vaccination. Receptors were obtained from a human donor with glioblastoma.

This rearrangement joins TRBV7-6 to TRBJ2-7; 8 positions match TRBD2. This CDR3 spans 15 amino acids. The junction had 4 bases not matched to a gene; V was cut back by 1 base and J by 2 bases. CDR1 is SGHVS, CDR2 FNYEAQ, per germline. The DNA for the CDR3 is TGTGCCAGCAGCTTAGGCGGCGGGGGGCCCTACGAGCAGTACTTC. Translating gives CASSLGGGGPYEQYF.

The chain recombines TRBV9 with TRBJ2-5; 9 positions agree with TRBD2. J gave up 4 bases and V 2 bases, and 9 bases lay outside the gene matches. The CDR3 covers 16 residues. Germline values: CDR1 SGDLS, CDR2 YYNGEE. The CDR3 DNA reads TGTGCCAGCAGCGTCGGGGGGCTAGCGGGGATAGAGACCCAGTACTTC. This codes for CASSVGGLAGIETQYF.

The J gene is TRBJ2-5, the V gene TRBV19, with D possibly TRBD2 on 6 matching bases. The V gene lost 0 bases and the J gene lost 5 bases, with 13 bases spanning the gap. The CDR3 has 15 amino acids. Germline CDR1 is LNHDA and CDR2 is SQIVND (reference sequence). CDR3: CASSIEVTGGETQYF. The CDR3 nucleotides read TGTGCCAGTAGTATAGAAGTTACCGGAGGGGAGACCCAGTACTTC.

The chain is built from TRBV12-1 and TRBJ1-1. TRBV12-1 is designated a pseudogene. The CDR3 is 15 amino acids. In DNA form, the CDR3 reads TGTGCCAGCAGCTCTAGGGTCGGGGTCACCACTGAAGCTTTCTTT. Translation gives CASSSRVGVTTEAFF.

The chain employs TRBV29-1 and TRBJ2-7; a weak D match, TRBD1 (6 bases). Looked up from germline, CDR1 is SQVTM and CDR2 is ANQGSEA. Deletions cut 4 bases from V and 0 bases from J, with 19 bases between. The CDR3 is 16 amino acids. The CDR3 is CSVVGALRFSSYEQYF. The CDR3 DNA reads TGCAGCGTTGTGGGGGCACTCCGATTTAGCTCCTACGAGCAGTACTTC.

The gene calls are TRBV30 and TRBJ1-2, with TRBD1 identical over 9 bases. The J segment lost 2 bases and the V segment lost 2 bases, leaving 6 bases of the junction unmatched. This CDR3 has 15 amino acids. Germline CDR1 and CDR2: GTSNPN and SVGIG (reference sequence). The CDR3 protein is CAWSQPGTGNYGYTF. Here the CDR3 DNA reads TGTGCCTGGAGTCAGCCTGGGACAGGGAACTATGGCTACACCTTC.

V gene TRBV6-1 combines with J gene TRBJ1-3; D is unclear. This CDR3 has 13 residues. The germline V and J ends were trimmed by 1 base and 5 bases, with 6 bases remaining between them. Germline lookup yields CDR1 MNHNS and CDR2 SASEGT. CDR3 sequence: CASSEDVRNTIYF. The CDR3 nucleotides are TGTGCCAGCAGTGAAGATGTTAGAAACACCATATATTTT.

This clone was observed once. CDR3 nucleotide sequence: TGTGCCAGTCAACAGGGTCTCGTGTCCCCCAACACTGAAGCTTTCTTT. Residues: CASQQGLVSPNTEAFF. The V gene is TRBV25-1, the J gene TRBJ1-1; D perhaps matches TRBD1 (6 bases). This CDR3 is 16 amino acids long. CDR1 is MGHDK and CDR2 is SYGVNS in the germline V gene. V shed 9 bases and J shed 2 bases, with 22 bases lying between them. The full variable domain, completed using reference TRBV25-1 and TRBJ1-1, is EADIYQTPRYLVIGTGKKITLECSQTMGHDKMYWYQQDPGMELHLIHYSYGVNSTEKGDLSSESTVSRIRTEHFPLTLESARPSHTSQYLCASQQGLVSPNTEAFFGQGTRLTVV.

This clone was seen a single time. The chain combines TRBV6-1 with TRBJ1-2; 9 bases align to TRBD1. Trimming at V came to 6 bases and at J to 7 bases, leaving 12 bases not matched to a gene. This CDR3 has 15 residues. CDR1 is MNHNS, CDR2 SASEGT, per germline. In DNA form, the CDR3 reads TGTGCCAGCAGAGAACGGGGACAGGGTCCGTTTGGCTACACCTTC. It yields the protein CASRERGQGPFGYTF.

V is TRBV7-9 and J is TRBJ2-3; 15 nucleotides align to TRBD2. This CDR3 comprises 17 residues. The germline CDR1 and CDR2 sequences are SEHNR and FQNEAQ (reference sequence). V was pared by 4 bases and J by 9 bases, with 11 bases of the junction left unmatched. The CDR3 loop is CASSSKGLAGGLRTQYF. The CDR3 DNA reads TGTGCCAGCAGCTCAAAGGGACTAGCGGGGGGTCTCAGGACGCAGTATTTT.

The genes are TRBV5-5 and TRBJ2-2; TRBD2 matches 15 bases. Germline lookup yields CDR1 SGHKS and CDR2 YYEKEE (reference sequence). CDR3 size: 18 residues. V lost 2 bases, J lost 2 bases, and 4 bases stayed unmatched. In DNA, the CDR3 is TGTGCCAGCAGCTTAGGACTAGCGGGGGGGCCTAACACCGGGGAGCTGTTTTTT. Its translation: CASSLGLAGGPNTGELFF.

The chain is built from TRBV11-2 and TRBJ2-1, with a possible D match to TRBD2 (5 bases). The CDR3 covers 14 residues. V lost 0 bases and J lost 9, with 12 bases in between. The germline gives CDR1 SGHAT, CDR2 FQNNGV. The CDR3 loop reads CASSLDGGFSEQFF. In DNA form, the CDR3 reads TGTGCCAGCAGCTTAGATGGAGGTTTCAGTGAGCAGTTCTTC. The whole variable domain, filled in from reference TRBV11-2 and TRBJ2-1, reads EAGVAQSPRYKIIEKRQSVAFWCNPISGHATLYWYQQILGQGPKLLIQFQNNGVVDDSQLPKDRFSAERLKGVDSTLKIQPAKLEDSAVYLCASSLDGGFSEQFFGPGTRLTVL.

The rearrangement links TRBV4-3 to TRBJ2-3, with TRBD2 identical over 7 bases. Germline CDR1 is LGHNA and CDR2 is YSLEER. This CDR3 is built from 15 residues. J lost 5 bases, V lost 3 bases, and 8 bases had no gene match. The CDR3 nucleotides read TGCGCCAGCAGCCAGGGGATGCGGGGGAGAGATACGCAGTATTTT. It specifies CASSQGMRGRDTQYF.

This chain uses TRBV2 with TRBJ2-5, with D maybe TRBD2 (7 bases). Germline-derived CDR1 and CDR2 are SNHLY and FYNNEI. The V end lost 7 bases, the J end lost 10 bases, and 13 bases lay between the germline ends. This CDR3 spans 11 amino acids. The CDR3 sequence: CASTGGRGQYF. The CDR3 DNA sequence: TGTGCCAGCACCGGGGGGCGGGGCCAGTACTTC. The entire variable domain, with the rest obtained from reference TRBV2 and TRBJ2-5, is as follows: EPEVTQTPSHQVTQMGQEVILRCVPISNHLYFYWYRQILGQKVEFLVSFYNNEISEKSEIFDDQFSVERPDGSNFTLKIRSTKLEDSAMYFCASTGGRGQYFGPGTRLLVL.

The CDR3 sequence: CASSPGDSNQPQHF. The CDR3 DNA follows: TGTGCCAGCTCACCGGGAGATAGCAATCAGCCCCAGCATTTT. This chain connects TRBV18 to TRBJ1-5; D not resolved. The germline V gene has CDR1 KGHSH and CDR2 LQKENI. The CDR3 covers 14 residues. Trimming stripped 3 bases from V and 0 bases from J, with 6 bases between.

CDR3 bases: TGTGCCAGCAGCGAAAGGCCCAGGGGTGCGCTGCTCTATGGCTACACCTTC. Protein sequence: CASSERPRGALLYGYTF. The chain joins TRBV7-3 to TRBJ1-2; weak D call: TRBD1 (6 bases). The V gene's germline CDR1 is SGHTA and CDR2 FQGTGA. V lost 5 bases, J lost 4 bases, and 23 bases lay in between. The CDR3 spans 17 residues.

This clone was observed a handful of times. The genes are TRBV19 and TRBJ1-5, with D maybe TRBD1 (5 bases). Looked up from germline, CDR1 is LNHDA and CDR2 is SQIVND (reference sequence). Trimming left V 5 bases short and J 0 bases short, with 14 bases between. The CDR3 extends over 16 amino acids. CDR3 region: CASSPWGGNSNQPQHF. Written as DNA, the CDR3 is TGTGCCAGTAGTCCCTGGGGGGGGAATAGCAATCAGCCCCAGCATTTT.

The rearrangement uses TRBV5-4 and TRBJ2-3; TRBD1 aligns across 7 bases. The germline gives CDR1 SGHNT, CDR2 YYREEE (reference sequence). V dropped 0 bases and J dropped 0; count of bases not matched to a gene: 4. The CDR3 extends over 16 amino acids. CDR3 region: CASSLGTGVSTDTQYF. As DNA, the CDR3 is TGTGCCAGCAGCTTGGGTACAGGGGTTAGCACAGATACGCAGTATTTT.

This clone was detected a few times. V gene TRBV5-1 combines with J gene TRBJ1-1; 7 nucleotides align to TRBD1. V gave up 5 bases and J gave up 1 base; unmatched junction bases: 8. This CDR3 is built from 15 residues. CDR1 SGHRS and CDR2 YFSETQ come from the germline V gene. The CDR3 region is CASSLNRGRNTEAFF. In DNA, the CDR3 is TGCGCCAGCAGTTTAAACAGGGGACGGAACACTGAAGCTTTCTTT.

The V and J genes are TRBV15 and TRBJ2-3, with D possibly being TRBD1 (7 bases). CDR3 length: 17 residues. Trimming stripped 0 bases from V and 3 bases from J, with 16 bases between. CDR1 and CDR2 from the germline V gene are LNHNV and YYDKDF (reference sequence). CDR3 nucleotide sequence: TGTGCCACCAGCAGAGATCGTGGCAGGGGGGAAACAGATACGCAGTATTTT. Residues: CATSRDRGRGETDTQYF.

This chain joins TRBV6-1 and TRBJ2-3; 9 positions match TRBD1. This CDR3 is built from 15 residues. The junction had 3 bases not matched to a gene; V was cut back by 3 bases and J by 2 bases. Germline loops: CDR1 MNHNS, CDR2 SASEGT. The CDR3 here is CASSETGGNTDTQYF. The CDR3 coding sequence is TGTGCCAGCAGTGAGACAGGGGGAAACACAGATACGCAGTATTTT.

The chain joins TRBV7-2 to TRBJ2-5; 9 bases align to TRBD2. The V and J ends lost 2 bases and 2 bases, in that order; junction bases with no gene match: 3. CDR1 and CDR2 (germline): SGHTA, FQGNSA. This CDR3 is built from 15 residues. CDR3 protein: CASSLRGGAQETQYF. In nucleotides, the CDR3 is TGTGCCAGCAGCTTACGCGGGGGGGCACAAGAGACCCAGTACTTC.

This clone appeared a few times. The V gene is TRBV18, the J gene TRBJ2-2; 9 nucleotides line up with TRBD2. With V trimmed by 0 bases and J by 8 bases, 7 bases remained unmatched. The CDR3 length is 16 residues. Germline V gene data show CDR1 as KGHSH and CDR2 as LQKENI. CDR3 bases: TGTGCCAGCTCACCACCGACTAGCGGCCAGGGAGGGGAGCTGTTTTTT. As protein: CASSPPTSGQGGELFF.

The V and J genes are TRBV5-1 and TRBJ2-7, with 13 bases identical to TRBD2. V shed 4 bases, J shed 6 bases, and the junction held 10 bases outside the gene matches. The V gene's germline CDR1 is SGHRS and CDR2 YFSETQ. The CDR3 is made up of 16 amino acids. CDR3 DNA: TGCGCCAGCAGCCCAGCCACTAGCGGGGGGGCGGGCGAGCAGTACTTC. Its translation: CASSPATSGGAGEQYF.

V is TRBV10-3 and J is TRBJ2-5, with 12 bases matching TRBD2. Trimming at V came to 10 bases and at J to 4 bases, leaving 10 bases not matched to a gene. The CDR3 runs to 15 residues. Germline loops: CDR1 ENHRY, CDR2 SYGVKD. This chain's CDR3 is CATSLAGGPGETQYF. The CDR3, as DNA: TGTGCCACCTCCCTAGCGGGGGGGCCCGGAGAGACCCAGTACTTC.

The chain has TRBV6-1 and TRBJ1-2; a weak D match, TRBD1 (6 bases). In germline, CDR1 is MNHNS, CDR2 SASEGT. The V end was cut by 3 bases, the J end by 1 base, with 15 bases between. This CDR3 spans 16 amino acids. In nucleotides, the CDR3 is TGTGCCAGCAGTGATATAGACAGGACTCATAACTATGGCTACACCTTC. Encoded protein: CASSDIDRTHNYGYTF.